This record covers a single T cell receptor (beta chain). The data were obtained in a study of shared clonotypes between healthy human individuals. Method: immunoSEQ multiplex PCR; TCRdb's copy keeps in-frame clones and lacks some. The sample includes 400,000 to 600,000 clones, around 96% of them seen just once. Every donor was a Caucasian adult from Nashville, Tennessee. Trimming left V 5 bases short and J 7 bases short, with 18 bases between. This CDR3 spans 14 amino acids. Germline CDR1 MNHEY, CDR2 SMNVEV (reference sequence). This sequence originates from a young woman in good health. The chain combines TRBV27 with TRBJ2-7, with D possibly being TRBD1 (6 bases). Sequencing was performed on naive CD4+ T cells sorted from blood. As for subset: CD45RA+ positively selected. In DNA, the CDR3 is TGTGCCAGCAGTGATTATACAGGGTGGCAAGAGCAGTACTTC. It yields the protein CASSDYTGWQEQYF.